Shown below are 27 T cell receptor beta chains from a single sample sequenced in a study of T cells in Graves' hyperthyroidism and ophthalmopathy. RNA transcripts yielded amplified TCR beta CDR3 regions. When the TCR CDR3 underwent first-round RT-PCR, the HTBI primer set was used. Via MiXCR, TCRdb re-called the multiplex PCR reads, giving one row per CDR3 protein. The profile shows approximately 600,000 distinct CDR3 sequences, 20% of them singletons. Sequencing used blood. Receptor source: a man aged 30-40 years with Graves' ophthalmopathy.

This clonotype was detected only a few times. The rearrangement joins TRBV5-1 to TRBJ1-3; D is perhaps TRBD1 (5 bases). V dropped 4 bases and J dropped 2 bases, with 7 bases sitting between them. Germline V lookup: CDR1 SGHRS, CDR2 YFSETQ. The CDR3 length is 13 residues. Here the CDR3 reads CASSEGPGNTIYF. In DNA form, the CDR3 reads TGCGCCAGCAGCGAGGGGCCTGGAAACACCATATATTTT.

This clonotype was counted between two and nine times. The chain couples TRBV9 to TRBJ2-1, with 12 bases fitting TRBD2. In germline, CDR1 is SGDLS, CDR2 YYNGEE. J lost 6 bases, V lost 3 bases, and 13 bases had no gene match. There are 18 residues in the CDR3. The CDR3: CASSAWWLAGGPGNEQFF. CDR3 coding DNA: TGTGCCAGCAGCGCTTGGTGGCTAGCGGGAGGGCCAGGCAATGAGCAGTTCTTC.

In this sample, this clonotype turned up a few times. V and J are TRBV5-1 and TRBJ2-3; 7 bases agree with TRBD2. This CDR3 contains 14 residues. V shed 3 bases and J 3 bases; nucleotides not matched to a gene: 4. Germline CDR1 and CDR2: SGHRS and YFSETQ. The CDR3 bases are TGCGCCAGCAGCTCTCATAGCGGGACAGATACGCAGTATTTT. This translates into CASSSHSGTDTQYF.

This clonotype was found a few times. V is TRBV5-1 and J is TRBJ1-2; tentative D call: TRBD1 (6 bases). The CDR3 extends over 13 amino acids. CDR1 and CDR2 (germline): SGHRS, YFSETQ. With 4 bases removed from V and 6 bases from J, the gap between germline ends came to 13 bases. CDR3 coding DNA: TGCGCCAGCAGCGACGGCCAGGGGAATGGCTACACCTTC. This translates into CASSDGQGNGYTF.

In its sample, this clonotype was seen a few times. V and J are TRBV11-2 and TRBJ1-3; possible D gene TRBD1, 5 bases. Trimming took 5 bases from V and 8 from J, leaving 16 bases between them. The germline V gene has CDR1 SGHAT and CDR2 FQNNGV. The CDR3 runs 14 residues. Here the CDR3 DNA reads TGTGCCAGCAGCCCACTCAGGGCAAGAGACACCATATATTTT. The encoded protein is CASSPLRARDTIYF.

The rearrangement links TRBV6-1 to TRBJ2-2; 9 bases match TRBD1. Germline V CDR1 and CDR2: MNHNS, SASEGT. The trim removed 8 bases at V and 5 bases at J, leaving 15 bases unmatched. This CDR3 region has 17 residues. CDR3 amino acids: CASSRTGGQGKTGELFF. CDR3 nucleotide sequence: TGTGCCAGCTCACGTACAGGGGGCCAAGGAAAAACCGGGGAGCTGTTTTTT.

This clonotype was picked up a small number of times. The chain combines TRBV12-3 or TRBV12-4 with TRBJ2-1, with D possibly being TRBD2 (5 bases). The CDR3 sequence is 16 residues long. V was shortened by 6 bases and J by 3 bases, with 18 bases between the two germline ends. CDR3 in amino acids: CASSSLEWERYNEQFF. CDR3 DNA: TGTGCCAGCAGCTCGTTAGAATGGGAGCGCTACAATGAGCAGTTCTTC.

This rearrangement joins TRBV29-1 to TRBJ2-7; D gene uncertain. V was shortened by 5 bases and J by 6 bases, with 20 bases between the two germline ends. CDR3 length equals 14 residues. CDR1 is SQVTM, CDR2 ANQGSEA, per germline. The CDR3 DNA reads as TGCAGCGTTTCCCGTCTGGACCCCAAAGCCGAGCAGTACTTC. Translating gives CSVSRLDPKAEQYF.

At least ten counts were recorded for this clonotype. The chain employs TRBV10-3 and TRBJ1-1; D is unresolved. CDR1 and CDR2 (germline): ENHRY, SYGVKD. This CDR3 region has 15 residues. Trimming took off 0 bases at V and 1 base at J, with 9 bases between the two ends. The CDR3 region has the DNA TGTGCCATCAGTGAGTCGGGTCAGGCGAACACTGAAGCTTTCTTT. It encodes CAISESGQANTEAFF.

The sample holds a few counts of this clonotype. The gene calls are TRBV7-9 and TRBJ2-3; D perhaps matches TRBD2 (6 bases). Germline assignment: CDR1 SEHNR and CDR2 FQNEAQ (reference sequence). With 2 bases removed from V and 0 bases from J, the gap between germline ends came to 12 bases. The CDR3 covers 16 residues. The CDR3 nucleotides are TGTGCCAGCAGCTTATGGGGTAGCGGTAGCACAGATACGCAGTATTTT. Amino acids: CASSLWGSGSTDTQYF.

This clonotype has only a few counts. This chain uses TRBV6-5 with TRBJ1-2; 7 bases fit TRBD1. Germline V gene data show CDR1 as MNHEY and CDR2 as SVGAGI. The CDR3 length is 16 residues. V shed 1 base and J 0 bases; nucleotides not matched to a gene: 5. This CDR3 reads CASSYLTGPTNYGYTF. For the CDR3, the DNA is TGTGCCAGCAGTTACTTGACAGGGCCCACTAACTATGGCTACACCTTC.

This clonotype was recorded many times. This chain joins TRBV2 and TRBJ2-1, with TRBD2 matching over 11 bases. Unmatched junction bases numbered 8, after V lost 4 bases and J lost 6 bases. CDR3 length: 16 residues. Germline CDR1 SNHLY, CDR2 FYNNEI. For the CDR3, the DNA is TGTGCCAGCAGTGGGGTAGCGGGAGGGCCGGCCAATGAGCAGTTCTTC. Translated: CASSGVAGGPANEQFF. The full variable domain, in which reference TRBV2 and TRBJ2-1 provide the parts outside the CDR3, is EPEVTQTPSHQVTQMGQEVILRCVPISNHLYFYWYRQILGQKVEFLVSFYNNEISEKSEIFDDQFSVERPDGSNFTLKIRSTKLEDSAMYFCASSGVAGGPANEQFFGPGTRLTVL.

The DNA of the CDR3 is TGTGCCAGCAGTTTCCGAAGAACAGGGGGTCGCCAAGAGACCCAGTACTTC. This codes for CASSFRRTGGRQETQYF. This rearrangement joins TRBV28 to TRBJ2-5; TRBD1 aligns across 8 bases. V dropped 3 bases and J dropped 1; count of bases not matched to a gene: 10. CDR3 size: 17 residues. Germline loops: CDR1 MDHEN, CDR2 SYDVKM.

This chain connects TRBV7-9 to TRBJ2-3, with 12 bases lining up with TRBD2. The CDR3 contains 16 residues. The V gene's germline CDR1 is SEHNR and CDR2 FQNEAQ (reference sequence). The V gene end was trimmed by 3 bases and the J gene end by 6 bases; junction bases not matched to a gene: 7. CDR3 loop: CASSFSLAGGPDTQYF. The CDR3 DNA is TGTGCCAGCAGCTTCTCACTAGCGGGAGGCCCGGATACGCAGTATTTT. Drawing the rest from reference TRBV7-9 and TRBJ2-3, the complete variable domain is DTGVSQNPRHKITKRGQNVTFRCDPISEHNRLYWYRQTLGQGPEFLTYFQNEAQLEKSRLLSDRFSAERPKGSFSTLEIQRTEQGDSAMYLCASSFSLAGGPDTQYFGPGTRLTVL.

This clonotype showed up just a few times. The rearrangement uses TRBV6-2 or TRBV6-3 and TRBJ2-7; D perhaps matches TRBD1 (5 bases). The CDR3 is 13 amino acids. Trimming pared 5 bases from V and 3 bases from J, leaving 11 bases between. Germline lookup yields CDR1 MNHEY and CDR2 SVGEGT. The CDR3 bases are TGTGCCAGCAGTATCGACAGTAACTACGAGCAGTACTTC. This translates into CASSIDSNYEQYF.

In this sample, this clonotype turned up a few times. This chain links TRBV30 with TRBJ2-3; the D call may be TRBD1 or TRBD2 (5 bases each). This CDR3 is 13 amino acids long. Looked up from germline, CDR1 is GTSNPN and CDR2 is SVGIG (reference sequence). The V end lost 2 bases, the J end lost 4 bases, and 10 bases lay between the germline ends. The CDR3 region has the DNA TGTGCCTGGAGTATCCAGGGAGCAGATACGCAGTATTTT. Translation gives CAWSIQGADTQYF. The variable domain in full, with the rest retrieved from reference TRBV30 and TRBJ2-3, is SQTIHQWPATLVQPVGSPLSLECTVEGTSNPNLYWYRQAAGRGLQLLFYSVGIGQISSEVPQNLSASRPQDRQFILSSKKLLLSDSGFYLCAWSIQGADTQYFGPGTRLTVL.

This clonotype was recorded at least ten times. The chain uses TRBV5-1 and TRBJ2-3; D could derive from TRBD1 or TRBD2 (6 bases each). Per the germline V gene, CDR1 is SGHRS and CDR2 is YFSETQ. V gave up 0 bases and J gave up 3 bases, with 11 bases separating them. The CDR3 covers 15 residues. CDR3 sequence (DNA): TGCGCCAGCAGCTTGGCCCAGGGGAGGACAGATACGCAGTATTTT. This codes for CASSLAQGRTDTQYF.

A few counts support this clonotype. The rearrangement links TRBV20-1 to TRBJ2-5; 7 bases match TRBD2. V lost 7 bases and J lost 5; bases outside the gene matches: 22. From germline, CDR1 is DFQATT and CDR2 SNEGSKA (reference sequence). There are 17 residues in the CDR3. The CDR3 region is CSVPFGGGTSLQETQYF. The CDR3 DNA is TGCAGTGTCCCCTTTGGGGGAGGGACGTCCCTTCAGGAGACCCAGTACTTC.

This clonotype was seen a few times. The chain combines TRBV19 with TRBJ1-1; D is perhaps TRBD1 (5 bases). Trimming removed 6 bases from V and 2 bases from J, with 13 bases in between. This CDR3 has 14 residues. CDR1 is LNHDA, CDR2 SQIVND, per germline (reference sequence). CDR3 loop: CASSQGWRNTEAFF. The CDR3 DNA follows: TGTGCCAGTAGCCAGGGCTGGAGAAACACTGAAGCTTTCTTT.

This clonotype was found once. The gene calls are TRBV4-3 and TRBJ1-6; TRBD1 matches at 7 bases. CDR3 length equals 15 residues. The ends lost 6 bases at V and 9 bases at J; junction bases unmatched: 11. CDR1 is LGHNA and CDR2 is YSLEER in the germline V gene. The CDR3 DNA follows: TGCGCCAGCAGGGAAATGGCAGGGGGAGGTTCACCCCTCCACTTT. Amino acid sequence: CASREMAGGGSPLHF.

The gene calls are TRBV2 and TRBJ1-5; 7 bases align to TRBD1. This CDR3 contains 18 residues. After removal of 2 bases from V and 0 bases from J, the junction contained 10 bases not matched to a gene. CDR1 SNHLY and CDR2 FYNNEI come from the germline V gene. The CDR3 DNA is TGTGCCAGCAGTGAAAACCGGGACAGCTTAAATAGCAATCAGCCCCAGCATTTT. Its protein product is CASSENRDSLNSNQPQHF. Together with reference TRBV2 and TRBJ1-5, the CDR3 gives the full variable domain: EPEVTQTPSHQVTQMGQEVILRCVPISNHLYFYWYRQILGQKVEFLVSFYNNEISEKSEIFDDQFSVERPDGSNFTLKIRSTKLEDSAMYFCASSENRDSLNSNQPQHFGDGTRLSIL.

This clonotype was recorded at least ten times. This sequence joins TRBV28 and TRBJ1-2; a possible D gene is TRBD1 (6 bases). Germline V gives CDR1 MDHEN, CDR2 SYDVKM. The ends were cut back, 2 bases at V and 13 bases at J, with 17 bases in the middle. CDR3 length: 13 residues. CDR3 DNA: TGTGCCAGCAGTTTAAGCCCACAGGGCGAGAGCACCTTC. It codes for CASSLSPQGESTF.

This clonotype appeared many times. The CDR3 bases are TGTGCCAGCAGCTTATTTGCCACTGAAGCTTTCTTT. It codes for CASSLFATEAFF. J is TRBJ1-1 and V is TRBV7-2; no clear D gene. Germline V gives CDR1 SGHTA, CDR2 FQGNSA. The V gene lost 2 bases and the J gene lost 4 bases, with 5 bases spanning the gap. The CDR3 spans 12 residues.

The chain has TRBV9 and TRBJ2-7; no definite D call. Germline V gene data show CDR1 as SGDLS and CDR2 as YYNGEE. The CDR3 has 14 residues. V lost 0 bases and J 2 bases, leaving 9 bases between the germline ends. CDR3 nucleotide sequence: TGTGCCAGCAGCGTAGATGCCCTCCCCTACGAGCAGTACTTC. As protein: CASSVDALPYEQYF.

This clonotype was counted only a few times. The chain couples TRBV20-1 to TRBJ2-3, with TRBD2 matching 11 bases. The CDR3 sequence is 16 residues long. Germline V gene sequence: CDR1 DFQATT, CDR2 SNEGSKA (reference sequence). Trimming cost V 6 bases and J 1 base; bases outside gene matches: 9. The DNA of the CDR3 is TGCAGTGCATACCCTCTAGCGGGAGGAGGCACAGATACGCAGTATTTT. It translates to CSAYPLAGGGTDTQYF.

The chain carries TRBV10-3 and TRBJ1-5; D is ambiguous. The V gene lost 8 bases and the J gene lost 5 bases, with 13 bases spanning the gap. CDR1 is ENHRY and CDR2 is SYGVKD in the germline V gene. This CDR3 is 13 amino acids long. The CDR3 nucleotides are TGTGCCATCTCCGATGGAATTGATCAGCCCCAGCATTTT. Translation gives CAISDGIDQPQHF.

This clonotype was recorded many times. The CDR3 protein is CASSYTVNTEAFF. As DNA, the CDR3 is TGTGCCAGCAGTTACACAGTGAACACTGAAGCTTTCTTT. The chain uses TRBV6-2 or TRBV6-3 and TRBJ1-1; unclear D gene. The CDR3 spans 13 residues. Germline V gives CDR1 MNHEY, CDR2 SVGEGT. V dropped 2 bases and J dropped 0 bases, with 4 bases sitting between them.